The T cell receptor (beta chain) described here comes from a study of early T cells in non-severe SARS-CoV-2 infection. The germline CDR1 and CDR2 sequences are KGHDR and SFDVKD. This CDR3 is built from 12 residues. V was cut by 4 bases and J by 10 bases, with 12 bases left in between. MiXCR was run by TCRdb on the 5' RACE reads, yielding one entry per CDR3 protein. Of roughly 40,000 distinct CDR3 sequences listed, around 6.5% were seen once; the top ten hold 4.5% to 6%. The sequencing input was whole blood. The V and J genes are TRBV24-1 and TRBJ1-1, with a possible D match to TRBD1 (5 bases). This receptor was identified in an adult who was a healthcare worker with PCR-confirmed SARS-CoV-2 infection or an uninfected control (not recorded which). The CDR3 nucleotides are TGTGCCACCAGTGACTTGCAGGGAGGAGCTTTCTTT. This gives the protein CATSDLQGGAFF.